This TCR beta chain was observed in a study of blood T cells in healthy people across ages (dated by TCRdb to about 2015). Describing the broader study: In model experiments, template switching captured roughly one uniquely barcoded TCR beta cDNA molecule for every two T cells. Four age groups were formed from the donors: young (average approximately 15 years), middle-aged (approximately 41), aged (about 62) and long-lived (about 75). Age-related changes in TCR beta repertoire diversity were measured in the study by deep sequencing normalized with unique cDNA molecular identifiers. Two additional independent replicas of 1 million unique cDNA reads from the same blood draw were analyzed for two donors (one aged 18 to 30 and one aged 80 or older). Donors of different ages were randomly distributed across sequencing lanes to avoid experimental bias. Study-wide findings and limitations: Observed TCR beta diversity per million T cells fell roughly linearly with age, and a significant reduction was already apparent by age about 36. Because profiling used bulk unsorted PBMCs, naive and antigen-experienced compartments could not be compared conclusively. The percentage of naive T cells measured by flow cytometry correlated strongly with observed TCR beta diversity. Estimates of total diversity from one million sequenced T cells were regarded as lower bounds and underestimates. Compared with the aged group, more naive CD4+ T cells, fewer expanded clones and increased TCR diversity were shown by the long-lived group, suggesting age selection. The CMV infection status of donors was not known, potentially confounding age-related changes in expanded clonotypes.

Systemically healthy Caucasian individuals from Russia, around 39 in total and aged about 6 to 95 years, were included as donors. Each donor gave ten milliliters of peripheral blood, collected into EDTA-treated Vacutainer tubes. PBMCs were isolated by Ficoll-Paque density-gradient centrifugation, with at least 6.5 million obtained per sample. Total RNA, at least 6 micrograms per sample, was extracted from PBMCs with Trizol reagent. The percentages of naive CD45RAhigh/CD27high T cells were determined by flow cytometry on a PBMC aliquot from every donor. This clonotype was counted once. The antigen it binds to is not known. Within one base of it there is no much larger clone, and no base qualities were kept. One read provides weak support. The CDR3 sequence holds 16 residues, the cysteine and phenylalanine included. CDR3 DNA only is kept here, 48 bases in frame from base 1. According to the germline V gene (reference sequence), CDR1 reads SGHKS and CDR2 reads YYEKEE. Trimming costs V 2 bases and J 1 base, and their ends lie 15 bases apart.

Library preparation was by 5' RACE. These reads were obtained on an Illumina HiSeq 2500. The second PCR ran for roughly 7 to 12 cycles and used a J-beta primer mix along with a sample-barcoded 5' primer. A unique molecular identifier was introduced onto each TCR beta cDNA molecule by a template-switch 5' adaptor carrying 12 random nucleotides. Each sample yielded at least 2.5 million CDR3-containing paired-end reads. First-strand cDNA was synthesized from all RNA with the Mint cDNA synthesis kit, primed by a TRBC-specific oligonucleotide. After uracil-DNA glycosylase treatment, a first 18-cycle PCR used universal primers M1SS and BC2_uni_R on all cDNA. In the authors' own workflow: For normalization, 1 million high-quality reads were randomly selected from each sample, with every read carrying a distinct molecular identifier. Instead of being binned into consensus sequences, reads that shared molecular identifiers were thrown out. CDR3 identification, clonotype clustering and error correction used MiTCR with a Q25 quality threshold and the strictest error-elimination algorithm. A nonparametric unseen species model with Euler transformation was used to estimate lower-bound total TCR beta diversity. TCRdb redid the processing of the public reads, applying fastp at Q25 and MiXCR, and retained in-frame beta chains. Each record represents a unique CDR3 protein, reported with the most common genes and DNA among its rows. The V and J calls come from TCRdb's annotation, not from the publication. In this sample the table shows about 640,000 distinct CDR3 sequences, under 65% of which occur a single time. 30% to 40% of the sample belongs to the ten largest clones.

The chain was built from TRBV5-5 and TRBJ2-5; the D segment might be TRBD1 or TRBD2, since each matches 5 bases. The sequencing input was blood. The clonotype comes from a man aged 55 to 70 in good health. The CDR3 protein sequence reads: CASSFPGRPSQETQYF. The DNA is TGTGCCAGCAGCTTCCCGGGACGCCCGAGCCAAGAGACCCAGTACTTC.